Below are 32 T cell receptor beta chains sequenced from a single sample in a study of esophageal squamous cell carcinoma tumors. Amplification combined a P20EA primer and a TCR alpha or TCR beta constant-region primer, then a nested second PCR used CA2 or CB2. Unbiased adaptor ligation RT-PCR amplified the TCR genes, and a polyT18-containing BSL-18E primer primed reverse transcription. One entry per CDR3 protein results from TCRdb running MiXCR on the 5' RACE reads. The data contain about 5,600 distinct CDR3 sequences, 22% of them singletons. Sequencing was performed on tumor tissue. All receptors derive from a man aged 45-85 years with esophageal squamous cell carcinoma.

Regarding this clonotype: A read error may explain this, as a much larger clone is one base away. V is TRBV7-8 and J is TRBJ2-2; D is possibly TRBD2 (5 bases). The CDR3 spans 12 residues. Germline CDR1 reads SGHVS; CDR2 reads FQNEAQ. CDR3 region: CASSSPPGERFF. DNA for the CDR3: TGTGCCAGCAGCTCCCCCCCCGGGGAGCGGTTTTTT.

This clonotype came up many times. This chain connects TRBV29-1 to TRBJ1-2; D remains ambiguous. V was pared by 5 bases and J by 0 bases, with 10 bases between. The CDR3 consists of 13 residues. Germline CDR1 reads SQVTM; CDR2 reads ANQGSEA. The CDR3 is CSVSNAANYGYTF. For the CDR3, the DNA is TGCAGCGTTAGCAATGCTGCTAACTATGGCTACACCTTC.

The chain is built from TRBV20-1 and TRBJ2-5; the D gene is possibly TRBD2 (6 bases). Trimming took 3 bases from V and 5 from J, leaving 22 bases between them. The CDR3 covers 16 residues. The germline gives CDR1 DFQATT, CDR2 SNEGSKA (reference sequence). This chain's CDR3 is CSASLPPPRGEETQYF. The CDR3 nucleotides are TGCAGTGCTAGTCTACCCCCCCCCCGCGGGGAGGAGACCCAGTACTTC.

By proportion, this clonotype is large. Written as DNA, the CDR3 is TGTGCCAGCAGTTGGGGATTACGACTAGCGGGCAATGAGCAGTTCTTC. It codes for CASSWGLRLAGNEQFF. The rearrangement joins TRBV6-5 to TRBJ2-1; 10 nucleotides agree with TRBD2. V gave up 4 bases and J gave up 6 bases; unmatched junction bases: 9. This CDR3 has 16 amino acids. Germline CDR1 is MNHEY and CDR2 is SVGAGI.

This clonotype counts as medium-sized. V is TRBV3-1 and J is TRBJ2-3; TRBD1 is a possible D gene (6 bases). Between the trimmed V and J ends, which lost 1 base and 6 bases, there was a span of 14 bases. This CDR3 comprises 15 residues. From germline, CDR1 is LGHDT and CDR2 YNNKEL (reference sequence). The CDR3 DNA sequence: TGTGCCAGCAGCCAAGTCAACAGGGTAAGGGATACGCAGTATTTT. Translated: CASSQVNRVRDTQYF.

This clonotype has just a few counts. V and J are TRBV4-2 and TRBJ2-3; no clear D gene. Germline V gives CDR1 LGHNA, CDR2 YNFKEQ. The length of the CDR3 is 13 residues. Trimming cost V 0 bases and J 7 bases, with 8 bases left between them. The CDR3 loop is CASSQDRANTQYF. In DNA form, the CDR3 reads TGTGCCAGCAGCCAAGATCGGGCGAATACGCAGTATTTT.

This chain connects TRBV7-6 to TRBJ2-1, with TRBD2 matching over 7 bases. The CDR3 covers 15 residues. CDR1 and CDR2 (germline): SGHVS, FNYEAQ. V dropped 3 bases and J dropped 5; count of bases not matched to a gene: 7. CDR3 protein: CASSLGASGNNEQFF. For the CDR3, the DNA is TGTGCCAGCAGCTTGGGAGCAAGCGGGAACAATGAGCAGTTCTTC.

By proportion, this clonotype is medium-sized. V usage is TRBV29-1 and J usage is TRBJ2-7; D ambiguous. This CDR3 spans 14 amino acids. V gave up 5 bases and J gave up 6 bases, with 20 bases separating them. The germline V gene has CDR1 SQVTM and CDR2 ANQGSEA. The CDR3 coding sequence is TGCAGCGTTACTTTTGATCCGTACCGGAGCGAGCAGTACTTC. Translating gives CSVTFDPYRSEQYF.

V usage is TRBV24-1 and J usage is TRBJ2-1, with D tentatively TRBD1 (6 bases). The length of the CDR3 is 14 residues. Germline V gene lookup returns CDR1 KGHDR and CDR2 SFDVKD. V was clipped by 3 bases and J by 5 bases, with 10 bases between them. The CDR3 sequence: CATSDNRDHNEQFF. DNA for the CDR3: TGTGCCACCAGTGATAACAGGGATCACAATGAGCAGTTCTTC.

As to this clonotype: This may be a read error, as it is one base from a much larger clone. The chain couples TRBV2 to TRBJ2-3; the D call may be TRBD1 or TRBD2 (6 bases each). The CDR3 runs 12 residues. Germline-derived CDR1 and CDR2 are SNHLY and FYNNEI. As DNA, the CDR3 is TGTGCCGGACGGCGGGACACAGATACGCAGTGTTTT. This encodes CAGRRDTDTQCF.

This clonotype has more than one count but fewer than ten. This chain connects TRBV6-6 to TRBJ2-7, with 7 bases identical to TRBD1. CDR3 length: 13 amino acids. CDR1 is MNHNY, CDR2 SVGAGI, per germline (reference sequence). The V and J ends lost 5 bases and 3 bases, in that order; junction bases with no gene match: 4. The CDR3 loop is CASSPQGDYEQYF. In DNA, the CDR3 is TGTGCCAGCAGTCCCCAGGGGGACTACGAGCAGTACTTC.

The rearrangement joins TRBV12-3 or TRBV12-4 to TRBJ2-5; possibly TRBD2 for D (6 bases). Trimming took 2 bases from V and 5 from J, leaving 12 bases between them. There are 14 residues in the CDR3. CDR3 DNA sequence: TGTGCCAGCAGTTTACCGGGGGTGCGGGAGACCCAGTACTTC. As protein: CASSLPGVRETQYF.

The chain couples TRBV6-6 to TRBJ2-3; 15 positions match TRBD2. With V trimmed by 4 bases and J by 3 bases, 8 bases remained unmatched. CDR1 is MNHNY and CDR2 is SVGAGI in the germline V gene (reference sequence). The CDR3 has 18 residues. This CDR3 is CASSLGLAGGMSTDTQYF. The CDR3 nucleotides are TGTGCCAGCAGTTTAGGACTAGCGGGAGGGATGTCGACAGATACGCAGTATTTT.

This clonotype has a handful of counts. The V call is TRBV4-1, the J call TRBJ2-4; TRBD1 might be the D (5 bases). CDR1 is MGHRA, CDR2 YSYEKL, per germline. The CDR3 totals 14 residues. V dropped 5 bases and J dropped 2 bases, with 10 bases sitting between them. The CDR3 coding sequence is TGCGCCAGCAGCTCGGACATGTCCAAAAACATTCAGTACTTC. It codes for CASSSDMSKNIQYF.

This chain uses TRBV2 with TRBJ2-2; D unclear. The germline V and J ends were trimmed by 5 bases and 6 bases, with 13 bases remaining between them. The CDR3 consists of 14 residues. The germline V gene has CDR1 SNHLY and CDR2 FYNNEI. The CDR3: CASSLKDGSGELFF. As DNA, the CDR3 is TGTGCCAGCAGTTTAAAAGATGGATCCGGGGAGCTGTTTTTT.

Many counts were recorded for this clonotype. The chain uses TRBV13 and TRBJ2-6; no clear D gene. There are 13 residues in the CDR3. Per germline, CDR1 PRHDT and CDR2 FYEKMQ (reference sequence). Trimming removed 2 bases from V and 3 bases from J, with 2 bases in between. The CDR3 nucleotides read TGTGCCAGCAGCTTATATGGGGCCAACGTCCTGACTTTC. As protein: CASSLYGANVLTF. The variable domain in full, completed from reference TRBV13 and TRBJ2-6, reads AAGVIQSPRHLIKEKRETATLKCYPIPRHDTVYWYQQGPGQDPQFLISFYEKMQSDKGSIPDRFSAQQFSDYHSELNMSSLELGDSALYFCASSLYGANVLTFGAGSRLTVL.

Details on this clonotype: Compared with germline, one end of the junction differs, possibly owing to a read error. The chain couples TRBV5-1 to TRBJ2-3, with 13 bases that match TRBD2. CDR1 is SGHRS and CDR2 is YFSETQ in the germline V gene. This CDR3 spans 18 amino acids. This CDR3 is CASSLRTSGGGQPDSQYF. CDR3 nucleotide sequence: TGCGCCAGCAGCTTAAGGACTAGCGGGGGTGGGCAGCCAGATTCGCAGTATTTT.

This clonotype was observed at least ten times. The V call is TRBV5-1, the J call TRBJ2-7; 7 positions match TRBD1. Germline V gives CDR1 SGHRS, CDR2 YFSETQ. The ends lost 4 bases at V and 3 bases at J; junction bases unmatched: 7. CDR3 size: 14 residues. As DNA, the CDR3 is TGCGCCAGCAGCCAGGACAGGAACCTCTACGAGCAGTACTTC. Encoded protein: CASSQDRNLYEQYF. Looking up the rest from reference TRBV5-1 and TRBJ2-7 gives the full variable domain: KAGVTQTPRYLIKTRGQQVTLSCSPISGHRSVSWYQQTPGQGLQFLFEYFSETQRNKGNFPGRFSGRQFSNSRSEMNVSTLELGDSALYLCASSQDRNLYEQYFGPGTRLTVT.

The chain links TRBV29-1 to TRBJ2-7; 7 positions agree with TRBD1. Per germline, CDR1 SQVTM and CDR2 ANQGSEA. Trimming cost V 1 base and J 1 base; bases outside gene matches: 13. The CDR3 is 17 residues long. DNA for the CDR3: TGCAGCGTTGAAGGTAGGGGGCAGAACCTCGGATCCTACGAGCAGTACTTC. It encodes CSVEGRGQNLGSYEQYF.

This clonotype was counted once. A read error is possible here, since a much larger clone lies one base away. V and J are TRBV12-3 or TRBV12-4 and TRBJ1-2; 10 bases match TRBD1. CDR3 length equals 13 residues. The CDR3 coding sequence is TGTGTCAGCAGTCCGACAGGGGGCTATGGCGACACCTTC. It encodes CVSSPTGGYGDTF.

This clonotype was seen a handful of times. The chain combines TRBV28 with TRBJ1-2; D not resolved. Trimming took 7 bases from V and 3 from J, leaving 12 bases between them. The CDR3 runs 13 residues. Germline V gene sequence: CDR1 MDHEN, CDR2 SYDVKM. For the CDR3, the DNA is TGTGCCAGCACGAGGGTATGGGACTATGGCTACACCTTC. Protein product: CASTRVWDYGYTF.

This clonotype was seen a handful of times. The CDR3: CASSLNGPTLHF. In DNA form, the CDR3 reads TGTGCCAGCAGCTTGAACGGACCCACCCTCCACTTT. This chain uses TRBV5-6 with TRBJ1-6; D unresolved. The V gene lost 1 base and the J gene lost 14 bases, with 10 bases spanning the gap. This CDR3 is built from 12 residues. The germline gives CDR1 SGHDT, CDR2 YYEEEE.

This clonotype was detected ten times or more. The chain recombines TRBV19 with TRBJ2-5; D might be TRBD2 (6 bases). This CDR3 is 13 amino acids long. The germline V and J ends were trimmed by 7 bases and 5 bases, with 14 bases remaining between them. Germline loops: CDR1 LNHDA, CDR2 SQIVND (reference sequence). The DNA of the CDR3 is TGTGCCAGTACCCCGGAGGGGCTGGAGACCCAGTACTTC. Translating gives CASTPEGLETQYF.

This clonotype rates as medium-sized (0.01 to 0.1%). The chain uses TRBV7-9 and TRBJ2-7; D possibly corresponds to TRBD2 (5 bases). The CDR3 sequence is 13 residues long. Germline V CDR1 and CDR2: SEHNR, FQNEAQ (reference sequence). The germline V and J ends were trimmed by 5 bases and 1 base, with 9 bases remaining between them. The CDR3 region has the DNA TGTGCCAGCAGCGTGGACTTATCCTACGAGCAGTACTTC. Protein sequence: CASSVDLSYEQYF.

This clonotype is medium-sized (0.01 to 0.1%). V and J are TRBV20-1 and TRBJ2-7; tentatively, D is TRBD2 (6 bases). Germline-derived CDR1 and CDR2 are DFQATT and SNEGSKA (reference sequence). This CDR3 is built from 14 residues. The germline V and J ends were trimmed by 2 bases and 7 bases, with 18 bases remaining between them. The CDR3 DNA reads as TGCAGTGCTAGATCCTGGGAGGCTCCTGAGGAGCAGTACTTC. This sequence encodes CSARSWEAPEEQYF.

This clonotype ranks as medium-sized. The V gene is TRBV3-1, the J gene TRBJ2-1, with TRBD2 matching over 13 bases. Looked up from germline, CDR1 is LGHDT and CDR2 is YNNKEL (reference sequence). This CDR3 has 16 residues. The V segment lost 5 bases and the J segment 7 bases; nucleotides outside the gene matches: 8. The CDR3 loop reads CASSTHTSGRGNEQFF. The CDR3 DNA follows: TGTGCCAGCAGCACCCACACTAGCGGGAGGGGGAATGAGCAGTTCTTC.

The chain links TRBV7-3 to TRBJ2-1, with D perhaps TRBD1 or TRBD2 (5 bases each). Deletions cut 5 bases from V and 4 bases from J, with 9 bases between. This CDR3 region has 13 residues. Germline CDR1 SGHTA, CDR2 FQGTGA. The CDR3 region has the DNA TGTGCCAGCAGCCTGGGACCTTACAATGAGCAGTTCTTC. Residues: CASSLGPYNEQFF.

About this clonotype itself: Its ends do not fully match the called genes, so a read error is possible. CDR3 residues: CSSSPLGSGRSFF. In nucleotides, the CDR3 is TGTTCCAGCAGCCCCCTCGGTAGCGGGAGATCGTTCTTC. The chain links TRBV14 to TRBJ2-1, with 9 nucleotides matching TRBD2. This CDR3 spans 13 amino acids. Germline-derived CDR1 and CDR2 are SGHDN and FVKESK.

The rearrangement joins TRBV7-9 to TRBJ1-5; TRBD1 might be the D (5 bases). The length of the CDR3 is 14 residues. Between the trimmed V and J ends, which lost 4 bases and 1 base, there was a span of 8 bases. CDR1 and CDR2 from the germline V gene are SEHNR and FQNEAQ (reference sequence). The CDR3 is CASSYQGSNQPQHF. CDR3 nucleotide sequence: TGTGCCAGCAGCTATCAGGGAAGCAATCAGCCCCAGCATTTT.

J is TRBJ2-6 and V is TRBV7-3; D is uncertain. Germline V gene data show CDR1 as SGHTA and CDR2 as FQGTGA. This CDR3 is 15 amino acids long. Trimming pared 2 bases from V and 0 bases from J, leaving 5 bases between. CDR3 protein: CASSLWGSGANVLTF. Here the CDR3 DNA reads TGTGCCAGCAGCTTATGGGGCTCTGGGGCCAACGTCCTGACTTTC.

This clonotype occurred a few times. V gene TRBV5-4 combines with J gene TRBJ2-5, with TRBD2 matching over 8 bases. CDR1 and CDR2 (germline): SGHNT, YYREEE (reference sequence). V lost 4 bases and J lost 3; bases outside the gene matches: 8. The CDR3 spans 15 residues. In DNA form, the CDR3 reads TGTGCCAGCAGCGGCCGTCCAGCGGGAGAAGAGACCCAGTACTTC. As protein: CASSGRPAGEETQYF.

This clonotype was detected ten times or more. The chain joins TRBV10-3 to TRBJ2-1, with TRBD1 matching 7 bases. CDR1 and CDR2 (germline): ENHRY, SYGVKD. The CDR3 has 16 residues. With V trimmed by 6 bases and J by 5 bases, 13 bases remained unmatched. CDR3 sequence: CAISPTEGALDNEQFF. DNA of the CDR3: TGTGCCATCAGCCCGACCGAGGGGGCCCTTGACAATGAGCAGTTCTTC.